This entry concerns a single T cell receptor beta chain. This sample is drawn from a study of control samples from healthy donors and cancer patients. Repertoires were generated with immunoSEQ multiplex PCR, while TCRdb's copy carries only in-frame clones and drops some. This sample has tens of thousands of clones, with 94% found just once. Source material: blood. This receptor was identified in a man aged 30-40 years in good health.

CDR3: CASTFGQGGGNQPQHF. CDR3 nucleotide sequence: TGTGCCAGTACCTTCGGACAGGGTGGGGGCAATCAGCCCCAGCATTTT. The chain carries TRBV19 and TRBJ1-5; 8 nucleotides agree with TRBD1. CDR3 length: 16 amino acids. Germline-derived CDR1 and CDR2 are LNHDA and SQIVND (reference sequence). V was clipped by 7 bases and J by 2 bases; unmatched bases: 10.